These T cell receptor beta chains were read from a single sample in a study of blood T cell repertoires in COVID-19. The assay was immunoSEQ multiplex PCR, and TCRdb's table has in-frame clones only and misses some. Of 65,000 to 90,000 clones listed, just over 85% are singletons. Sequenced input: peripheral blood. The receptors stem from a woman of 80 years or more in a cohort sampled during active or convalescent COVID-19. The CDR3 runs from the conserved cysteine through the conserved F or W. Fields, in order: clone size, V gene, CDR3 length, CDR3 protein. Clone size is given for some rows only: seen once, a few or many times, or a class if the clone is expanded.

>.|TRBV10-3|13
CAISVDSNQPQHF
>.|TRBV6-5|14
CASSADRAKNIQYF
>.|TRBV19|15
CASNFQRLSNYGYTF
>.|TRBV27|13
CASKNGQGDGYTF
>.|TRBV5-4|13
CASSPGSRTEAFF
>.|TRBV3-1/TRBV3-2|18
CASSQVGTGKGSNQPQHF
>.|TRBV11-3|15
CASSQEGLTYNEQFF
>.|TRBV5-1|16
CASSLSTVSGANVLTF
>once|TRBV10-3|14
CAISRDRVDYGYTF
>.|TRBV6-1|13
CASSEPGLNEQFF
>.|TRBV28|15
CATEATTGQNTEAFF
>.|TRBV4-1|14
CASSQAGGLYEQYF
>.|TRBV21-1|17
CASSRLAGALAKNIQYF
>few|TRBV7-9|16
CASSLVAGRGADTQYF